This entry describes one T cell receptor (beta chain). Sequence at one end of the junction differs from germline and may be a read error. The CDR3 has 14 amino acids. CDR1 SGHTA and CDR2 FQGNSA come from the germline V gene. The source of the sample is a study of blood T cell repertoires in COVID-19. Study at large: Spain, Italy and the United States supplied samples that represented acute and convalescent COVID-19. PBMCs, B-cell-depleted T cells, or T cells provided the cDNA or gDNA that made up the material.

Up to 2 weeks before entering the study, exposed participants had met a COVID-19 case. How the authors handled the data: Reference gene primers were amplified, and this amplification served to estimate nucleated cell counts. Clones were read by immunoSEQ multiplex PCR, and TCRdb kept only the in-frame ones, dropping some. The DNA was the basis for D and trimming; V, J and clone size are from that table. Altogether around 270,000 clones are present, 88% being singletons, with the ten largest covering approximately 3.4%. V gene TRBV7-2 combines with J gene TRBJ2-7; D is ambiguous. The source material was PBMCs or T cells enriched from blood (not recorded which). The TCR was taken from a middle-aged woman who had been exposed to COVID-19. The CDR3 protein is CASSQKYPTYEPYF. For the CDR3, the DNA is TGTGCCAGCAGCCAAAAGTACCCCACGTACGAGCCGTACTTC. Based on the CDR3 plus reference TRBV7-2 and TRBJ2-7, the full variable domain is GAGVSQSPSNKVTEKGKDVELRCDPISGHTALYWYRQSLGQGLEFLIYFQGNSAPDKSGLPSDRFSAERTGGSVSTLTIQRTQQEDSAVYLCASSQKYPTYEPYFGPGTRLTVT.